The 3 T cell receptor beta chains presented below share a single source sample, sequenced in a study of shared clonotypes between healthy human individuals. As defined, naive CD8 cells were CD45RO-negative and positively selected for CCR7, with terminally differentiated effector memory CD45RA+ cells excluded. Produced via immunoSEQ multiplex PCR; TCRdb's table is partial and in-frame only. This sample yields just over 2,000,000 clones, of which about 95% are seen a single time; 0.85% to 1.3% belongs to the top ten. Sequenced sample: naive CD8+ T cells sorted from blood. The source of these receptors is a man between 18 and 29 years old in good health.

The V call is TRBV30, the J call TRBJ2-1; D is unresolved. The V end was cut by 2 bases, the J end by 6 bases, with 8 bases between. CDR1 is GTSNPN, CDR2 SVGIG, per germline (reference sequence). CDR3 length equals 12 residues. CDR3 DNA sequence: TGTGCCTGGAGTAAGGTCGGCAATGAGCAGTTCTTC. It encodes CAWSKVGNEQFF.

The V call is TRBV6-6, the J call TRBJ2-2; a weak D match, TRBD2 (6 bases). The germline V gene encodes CDR1 MNHNY and CDR2 SVGAGI (reference sequence). V dropped 2 bases and J dropped 12 bases, with 16 bases sitting between them. The CDR3 is 14 residues long. The CDR3 is CASSYVEMAGQLFF. CDR3 nucleotides: TGTGCCAGCAGTTACGTAGAAATGGCGGGGCAGCTGTTTTTT.

The gene calls are TRBV5-4 and TRBJ1-2; no firm D call. CDR1 SGHNT and CDR2 YYREEE come from the germline V gene (reference sequence). The CDR3 contains 12 residues. The CDR3 nucleotides read TGTGTTTGGCAGACCACTAACTATGGCTACACCTTC. It specifies CVWQTTNYGYTF.